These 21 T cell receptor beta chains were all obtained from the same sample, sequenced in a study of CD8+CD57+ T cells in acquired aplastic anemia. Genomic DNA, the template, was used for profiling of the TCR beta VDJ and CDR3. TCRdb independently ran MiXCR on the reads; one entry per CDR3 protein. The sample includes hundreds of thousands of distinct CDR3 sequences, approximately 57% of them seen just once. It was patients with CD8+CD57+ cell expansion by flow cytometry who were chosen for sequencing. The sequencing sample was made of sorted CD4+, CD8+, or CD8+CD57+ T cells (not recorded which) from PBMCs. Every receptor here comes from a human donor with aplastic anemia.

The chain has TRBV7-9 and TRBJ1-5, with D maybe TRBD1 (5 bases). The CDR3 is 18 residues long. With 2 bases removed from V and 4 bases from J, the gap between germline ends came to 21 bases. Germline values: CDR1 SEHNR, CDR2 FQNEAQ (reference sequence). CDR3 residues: CASSLFTGVGRINQPQHF. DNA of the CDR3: TGTGCCAGCAGCTTATTCACCGGGGTGGGACGGATAAATCAGCCCCAGCATTTT.

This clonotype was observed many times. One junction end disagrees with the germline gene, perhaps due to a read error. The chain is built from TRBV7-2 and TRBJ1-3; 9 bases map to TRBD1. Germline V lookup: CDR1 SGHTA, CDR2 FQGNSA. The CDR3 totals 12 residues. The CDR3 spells CASSLEIGQGRF. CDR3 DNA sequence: TGTGCCAGCAGCTTAGAAATCGGACAGGGGAGATTT.

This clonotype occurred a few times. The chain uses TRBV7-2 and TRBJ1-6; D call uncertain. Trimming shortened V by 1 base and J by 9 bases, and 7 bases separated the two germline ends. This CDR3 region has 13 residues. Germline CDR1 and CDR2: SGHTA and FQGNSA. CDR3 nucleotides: TGTGCCAGCAGCTTAGTCCCAATTTCACCCCTCCACTTT. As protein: CASSLVPISPLHF.

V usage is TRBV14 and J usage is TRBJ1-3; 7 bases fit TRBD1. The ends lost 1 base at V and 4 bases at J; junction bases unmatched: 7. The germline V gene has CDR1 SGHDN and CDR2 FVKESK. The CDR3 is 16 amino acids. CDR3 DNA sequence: TGTGCCAGCAGCCAAGGGGCGACAGGGAACGGAAACACCATATATTTT. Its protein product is CASSQGATGNGNTIYF.

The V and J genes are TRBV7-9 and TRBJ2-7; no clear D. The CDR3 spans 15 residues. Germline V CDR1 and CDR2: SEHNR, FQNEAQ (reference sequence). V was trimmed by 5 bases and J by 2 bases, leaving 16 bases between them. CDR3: CASSRRNLYTYEQYF. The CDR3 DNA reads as TGTGCCAGCAGCCGTCGAAACTTGTATACCTACGAGCAGTACTTC.

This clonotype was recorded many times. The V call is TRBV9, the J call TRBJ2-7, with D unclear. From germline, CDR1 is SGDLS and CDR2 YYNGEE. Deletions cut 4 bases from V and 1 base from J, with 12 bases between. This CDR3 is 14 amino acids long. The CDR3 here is CASSPTYGSYEQYF. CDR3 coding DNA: TGTGCCAGCAGCCCGACTTACGGTTCCTACGAGCAGTACTTC.

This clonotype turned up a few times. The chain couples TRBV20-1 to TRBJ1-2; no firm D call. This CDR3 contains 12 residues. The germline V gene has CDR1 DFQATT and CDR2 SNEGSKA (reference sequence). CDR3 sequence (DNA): TGCATCGCTTGGGCAGTTAACTATGGCTACACCTTC. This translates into CIAWAVNYGYTF.

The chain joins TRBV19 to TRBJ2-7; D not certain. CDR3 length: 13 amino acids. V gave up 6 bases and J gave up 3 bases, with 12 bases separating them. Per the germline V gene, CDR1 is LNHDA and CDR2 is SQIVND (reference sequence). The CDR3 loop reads CASSQLVGYEQYF. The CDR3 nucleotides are TGTGCCAGTAGCCAGTTGGTCGGCTACGAGCAGTACTTC.

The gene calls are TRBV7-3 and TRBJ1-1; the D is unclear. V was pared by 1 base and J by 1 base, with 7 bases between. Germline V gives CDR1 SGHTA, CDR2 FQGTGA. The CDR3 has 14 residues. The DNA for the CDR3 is TGTGCCAGCAGCTTAATGGCAGGGAACACTGAAGCTTTCTTT. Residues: CASSLMAGNTEAFF. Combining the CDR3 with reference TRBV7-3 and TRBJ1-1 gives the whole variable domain GAGVSQTPSNKVTEKGKYVELRCDPISGHTALYWYRQSLGQGPEFLIYFQGTGAADDSGLPNDRFFAVRPEGSVSTLKIQRTERGDSAVYLCASSLMAGNTEAFFGQGTRLTVV.

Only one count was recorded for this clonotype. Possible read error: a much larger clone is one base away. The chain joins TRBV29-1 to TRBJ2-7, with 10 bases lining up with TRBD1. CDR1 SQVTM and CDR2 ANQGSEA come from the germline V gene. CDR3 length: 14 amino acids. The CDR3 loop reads CSVVRGQGPYKQYF. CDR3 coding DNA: TGCAGCGTTGTAAGGGGACAGGGGCCCTACAAGCAGTACTTC.

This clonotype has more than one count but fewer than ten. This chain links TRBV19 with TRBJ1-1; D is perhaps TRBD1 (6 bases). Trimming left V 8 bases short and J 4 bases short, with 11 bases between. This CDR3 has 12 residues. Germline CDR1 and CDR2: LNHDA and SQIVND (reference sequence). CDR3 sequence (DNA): TGTGCCAGTGGCCGCAGGGGCACTGAAGCTTTCTTT. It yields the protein CASGRRGTEAFF.

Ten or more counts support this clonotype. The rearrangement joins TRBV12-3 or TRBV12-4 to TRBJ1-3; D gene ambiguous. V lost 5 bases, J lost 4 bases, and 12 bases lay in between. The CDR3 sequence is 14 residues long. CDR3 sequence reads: CASSPQVGGNTIYF. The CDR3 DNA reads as TGTGCCAGCAGTCCGCAGGTGGGAGGAAACACCATATATTTT.

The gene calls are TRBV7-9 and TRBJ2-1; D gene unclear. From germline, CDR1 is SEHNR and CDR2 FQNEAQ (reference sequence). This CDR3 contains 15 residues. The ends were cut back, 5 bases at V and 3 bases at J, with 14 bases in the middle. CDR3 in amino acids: CASSPGQESYNEQFF. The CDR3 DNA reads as TGTGCCAGCAGCCCTGGCCAGGAGAGCTACAATGAGCAGTTCTTC. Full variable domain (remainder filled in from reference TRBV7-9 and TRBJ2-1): DTGVSQNPRHKITKRGQNVTFRCDPISEHNRLYWYRQTLGQGPEFLTYFQNEAQLEKSRLLSDRFSAERPKGSFSTLEIQRTEQGDSAMYLCASSPGQESYNEQFFGPGTRLTVL.

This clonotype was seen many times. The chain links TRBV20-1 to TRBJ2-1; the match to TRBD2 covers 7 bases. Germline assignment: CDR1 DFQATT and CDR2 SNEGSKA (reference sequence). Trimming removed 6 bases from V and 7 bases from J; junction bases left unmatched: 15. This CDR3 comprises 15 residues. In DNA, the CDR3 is TGCAGTGCCGCTACCCCGGGGGGTCGGAAAAATGAGCAGTTCTTC. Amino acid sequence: CSAATPGGRKNEQFF.

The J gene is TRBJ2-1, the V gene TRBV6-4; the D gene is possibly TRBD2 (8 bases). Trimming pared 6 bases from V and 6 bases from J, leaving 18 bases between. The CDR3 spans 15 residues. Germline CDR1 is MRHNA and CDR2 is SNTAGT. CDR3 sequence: CASSPGGGEFNEQFF. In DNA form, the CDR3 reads TGTGCCAGCAGCCCGGGAGGGGGCGAGTTCAATGAGCAGTTCTTC.

The CDR3 DNA reads as TGTGCCAGCAGCCGTGACCAGGCAACCCGACTGTTTTTT. Translation gives CASSRDQATRLFF. The gene calls are TRBV12-3 or TRBV12-4 and TRBJ1-4; D unclear. The CDR3 is 13 amino acids. Deletions cut 6 bases from V and 13 bases from J, with 18 bases between.

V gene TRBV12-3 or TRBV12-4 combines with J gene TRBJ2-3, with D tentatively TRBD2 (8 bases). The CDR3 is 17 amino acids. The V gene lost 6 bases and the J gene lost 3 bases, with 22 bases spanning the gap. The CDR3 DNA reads TGTGCCAGCAGCCCCACAGGGGCGGGGGGAGGGACAGATACGCAGTATTTT. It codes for CASSPTGAGGGTDTQYF.

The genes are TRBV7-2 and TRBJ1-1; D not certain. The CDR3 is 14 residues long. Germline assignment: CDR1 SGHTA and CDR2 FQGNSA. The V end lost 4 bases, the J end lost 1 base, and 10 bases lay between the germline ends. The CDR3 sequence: CASSSDGRNTEAFF. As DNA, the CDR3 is TGTGCCAGCAGCTCGGACGGCCGGAACACTGAAGCTTTCTTT.

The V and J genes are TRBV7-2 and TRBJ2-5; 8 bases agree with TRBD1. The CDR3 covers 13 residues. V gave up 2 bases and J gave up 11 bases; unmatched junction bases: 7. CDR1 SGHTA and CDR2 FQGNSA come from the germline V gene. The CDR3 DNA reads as TGTGCCAGCAGCTTAAAGTTTCAGGGGGCTCAGTACTTC. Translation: CASSLKFQGAQYF.

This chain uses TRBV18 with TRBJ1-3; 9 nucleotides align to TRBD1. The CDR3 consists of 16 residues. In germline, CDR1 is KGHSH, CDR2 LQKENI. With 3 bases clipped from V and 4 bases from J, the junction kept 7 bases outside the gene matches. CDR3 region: CASSPATGGVGNTIYF. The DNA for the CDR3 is TGTGCCAGCTCACCGGCGACAGGGGGTGTGGGAAACACCATATATTTT.

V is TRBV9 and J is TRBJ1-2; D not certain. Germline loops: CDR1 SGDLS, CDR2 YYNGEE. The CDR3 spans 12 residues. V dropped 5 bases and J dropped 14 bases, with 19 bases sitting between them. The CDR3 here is CASSERWAYVTF. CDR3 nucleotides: TGTGCCAGCAGTGAGCGATGGGCCTATGTAACCTTC.